Here is one TCR beta chain with its context. The sample originates from a study of blood T cell repertoires in COVID-19. Study information: The United States, Italy and Spain provided the acute and convalescent COVID-19 samples. T cells, B-cell-depleted T cells, or PBMCs supplied cDNA or gDNA.

In the authors' workflow: Scientists estimated how many nucleated cells there were by amplifying reference gene primers. Profiling relied on immunoSEQ multiplex PCR, and the TCRdb table lists in-frame clones only, not all of them. D and trimming were read from the DNA, whereas the V and J calls and clone size are those reported in that table. Here the sample spans 250,000 to 350,000 clones, roughly 87% being singletons. V was pared by 1 base and J by 9 bases, with 14 bases of the junction left unmatched. This CDR3 is 18 amino acids long. Germline V gene data show CDR1 as MNHNS and CDR2 as SASEGT. The chain has TRBV6-1 and TRBJ1-6; 8 bases align to TRBD1. This sequence was found in a man aged 18-30 years with active or convalescent COVID-19. Sequencing was carried out using peripheral blood. CDR3 protein: CASSEGVGTGPPSSPLHF. Here the CDR3 DNA reads TGTGCCAGCAGTGAAGGGGTAGGGACAGGCCCCCCGAGTTCACCCCTCCACTTT.